The entry below gives a single TCR beta chain sequence along with its context. The antigen is unknown. The sample originates from a study of cytomegalovirus exposure and HLA in healthy donors. Amplification used 60 Vbeta primers and 13 Jbeta primers. Authors' processing steps: About 9.9 million shared chains were among 65 million to 85 million unique TCR beta chains counted in a later analysis. Assay used: immunoSEQ multiplex PCR; TCRdb lists only in-frame clones, some missing. V, J and clone size reflect that table, while D and trimming were determined from the DNA. The profile covers 200,000 or so clones, with around 81% appearing a single time and around 2% taken by the ten largest. General observations from the study: Some TCR beta chains (about 170 of them) were listed as cytomegalovirus-associated.

This CDR3 spans 15 amino acids. The germline gives CDR1 MDHEN, CDR2 SYDVKM. V dropped 6 bases and J dropped 4 bases, with 16 bases sitting between them. The source material was PBMCs. This chain uses TRBV28 with TRBJ1-3; no definite D call. The receptor's source is a woman between 18 and 29 years old in good health and CMV-seropositive. DNA for the CDR3: TGTGCCAGCAGCCTGAGGGCGGGGAGGGGAAACACCATATATTTT. Translating gives CASSLRAGRGNTIYF.